In its sample, the clone carrying this TCR beta chain was seen a few times. Its antigen is undetermined. A second PCR of 7 to 11 cycles used a sample-barcoded 5' primer and a J-beta primer mix. One entry per CDR3 protein results from TCRdb running MiXCR on the 5' RACE reads. The sample lists 1.8 million or so distinct CDR3 sequences; 35% to 50% were seen once. From germline, CDR1 is SQVTM and CDR2 ANQGSEA. This CDR3 is 13 amino acids long. V lost 4 bases, J lost 8 bases, and 9 bases stayed unmatched. The sample belongs to a study of blood T cells in healthy people across ages. Study-level results: The study found more naive CD4+ cells and higher diversity in long-lived than aged donors. A conclusive naive versus antigen-experienced comparison was prevented by the unsorted PBMCs. Estimates drawn from one million T cells were deemed to understate diversity.

The source is a human donor in good health. J is TRBJ1-2 and V is TRBV29-1, with 8 bases that match TRBD1. Sequences were obtained from blood. CDR3 loop: CSVVASGGGGYTF. In DNA form, the CDR3 reads TGCAGCGTTGTGGCTTCAGGGGGCGGAGGCTACACCTTC. Filled out from reference TRBV29-1 and TRBJ1-2, the complete variable domain reads SAVISQKPSRDICQRGTSLTIQCQVDSQVTMMFWYRQQPGQSLTLIATANQGSEATYESGFVIDKFPISRPNLTFSTLTVSNMSPEDSSIYLCSVVASGGGGYTFGSGTRLTVV.